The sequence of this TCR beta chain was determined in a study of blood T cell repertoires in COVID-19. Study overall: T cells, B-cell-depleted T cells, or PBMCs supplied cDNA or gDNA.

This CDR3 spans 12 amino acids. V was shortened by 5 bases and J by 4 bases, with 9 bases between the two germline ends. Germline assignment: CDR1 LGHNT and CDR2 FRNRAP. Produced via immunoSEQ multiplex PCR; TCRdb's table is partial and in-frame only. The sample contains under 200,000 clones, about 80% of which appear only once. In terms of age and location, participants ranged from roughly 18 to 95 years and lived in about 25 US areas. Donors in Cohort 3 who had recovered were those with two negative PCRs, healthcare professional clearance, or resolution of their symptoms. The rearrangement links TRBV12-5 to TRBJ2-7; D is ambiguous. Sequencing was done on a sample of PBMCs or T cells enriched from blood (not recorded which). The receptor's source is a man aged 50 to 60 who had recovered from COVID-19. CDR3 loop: CASGRGSYEQYF. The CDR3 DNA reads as TGTGCTAGTGGTCGCGGATCTTACGAGCAGTACTTC.